The clone carrying this T cell receptor (beta chain) was detected ten times or more. Antigen: not known. TCRdb ran MiXCR on the 5' RACE reads and lists one entry per CDR3 protein. The data contain some 590,000 distinct CDR3 sequences, 9.6% of them seen just once; the ten biggest clones take up roughly 3%. The data stem from a study of identical twins. Findings and caveats of the study: High-abundance cord blood beta clonotypes had fewer insertions; memory repertoires showed none. Twin-shared out-of-frame alpha sequences were enriched for low generation probability.

Donors uniformly comprised healthy Caucasians. The CDR3 runs to 15 residues. Per germline, CDR1 KGHSH and CDR2 LQKENI. With 3 bases removed from V and 0 bases from J, the gap between germline ends came to 12 bases. These data were also filed under a second study, of yellow fever vaccine responses in identical twins. This second study says: Twins reportedly showed a vaccine T cell response that seemed partly convergent and partly personalized.

Sequencing input: PBMCs. This TCR was recovered from a woman aged 18-29 years in good health. The rearrangement links TRBV18 to TRBJ2-7, with D perhaps matching TRBD2 (5 bases). The CDR3 region is CASSPRPGSSYEQYF. CDR3 in DNA: TGTGCCAGCTCACCTCGCCCTGGGAGCTCCTACGAGCAGTACTTC.